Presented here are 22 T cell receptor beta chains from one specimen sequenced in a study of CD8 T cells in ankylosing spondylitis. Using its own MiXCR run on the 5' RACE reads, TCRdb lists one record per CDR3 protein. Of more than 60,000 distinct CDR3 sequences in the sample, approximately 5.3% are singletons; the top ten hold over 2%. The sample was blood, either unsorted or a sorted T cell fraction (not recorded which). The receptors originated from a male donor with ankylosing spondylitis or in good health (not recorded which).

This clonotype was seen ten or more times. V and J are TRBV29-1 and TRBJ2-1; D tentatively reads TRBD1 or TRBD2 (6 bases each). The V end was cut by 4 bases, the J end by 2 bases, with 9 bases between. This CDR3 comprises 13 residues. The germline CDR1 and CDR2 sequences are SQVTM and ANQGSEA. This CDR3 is CSVGGGPYNEQFF. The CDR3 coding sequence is TGCAGCGTTGGAGGGGGGCCCTACAATGAGCAGTTCTTC.

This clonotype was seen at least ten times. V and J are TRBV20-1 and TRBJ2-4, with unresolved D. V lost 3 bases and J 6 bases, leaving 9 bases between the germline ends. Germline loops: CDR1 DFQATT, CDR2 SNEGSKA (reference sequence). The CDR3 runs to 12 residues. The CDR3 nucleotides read TGCAGTGCTAGCGAGCGACTAAACATTCAGTACTTC. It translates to CSASERLNIQYF.

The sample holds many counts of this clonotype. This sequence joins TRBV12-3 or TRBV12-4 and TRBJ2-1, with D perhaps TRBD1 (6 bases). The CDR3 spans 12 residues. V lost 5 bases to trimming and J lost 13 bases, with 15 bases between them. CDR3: CASSPRDTGQFF. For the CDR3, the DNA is TGTGCCAGCAGTCCCCGGGACACCGGACAGTTCTTC.

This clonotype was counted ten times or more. CDR3 sequence reads: CASSRGLVDEQFF. The DNA of the CDR3 is TGTGCCAGCAGCCGCGGCCTAGTTGATGAGCAGTTCTTC. The V call is TRBV7-9, the J call TRBJ2-1; D call uncertain. CDR3 length: 13 residues. Germline-derived CDR1 and CDR2 are SEHNR and FQNEAQ (reference sequence). The V end lost 5 bases, the J end lost 8 bases, and 13 bases lay between the germline ends.

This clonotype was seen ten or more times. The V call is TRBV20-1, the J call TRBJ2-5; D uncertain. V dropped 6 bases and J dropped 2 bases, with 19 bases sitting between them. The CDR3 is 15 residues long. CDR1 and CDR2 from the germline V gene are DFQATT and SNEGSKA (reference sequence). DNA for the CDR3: TGCAGTGCCGTCCCAGCCACGATAAATCAAGAGACCCAGTACTTC. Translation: CSAVPATINQETQYF.

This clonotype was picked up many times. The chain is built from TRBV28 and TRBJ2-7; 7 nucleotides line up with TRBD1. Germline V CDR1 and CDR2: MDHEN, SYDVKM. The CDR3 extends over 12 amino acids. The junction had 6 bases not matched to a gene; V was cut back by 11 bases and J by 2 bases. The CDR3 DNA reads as TGTGCCGTTACGGGACAGACCTACGAGCAGTACTTC. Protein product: CAVTGQTYEQYF.

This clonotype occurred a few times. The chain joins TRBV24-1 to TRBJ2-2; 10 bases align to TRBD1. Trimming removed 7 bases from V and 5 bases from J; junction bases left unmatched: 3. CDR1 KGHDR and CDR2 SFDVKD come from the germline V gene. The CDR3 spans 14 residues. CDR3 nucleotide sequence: TGTGCCACCAGGCCGGGACAGGGGACCGGGGAGCTGTTTTTT. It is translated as CATRPGQGTGELFF.

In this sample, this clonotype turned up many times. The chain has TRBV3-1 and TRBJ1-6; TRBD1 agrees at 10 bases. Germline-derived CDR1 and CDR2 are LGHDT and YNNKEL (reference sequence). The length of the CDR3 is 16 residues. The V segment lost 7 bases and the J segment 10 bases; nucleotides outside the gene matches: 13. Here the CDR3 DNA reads TGTGCCAGCAACAAGCTCGGGACAGGGGCCGGCTCACCCCTCCACTTT. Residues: CASNKLGTGAGSPLHF.

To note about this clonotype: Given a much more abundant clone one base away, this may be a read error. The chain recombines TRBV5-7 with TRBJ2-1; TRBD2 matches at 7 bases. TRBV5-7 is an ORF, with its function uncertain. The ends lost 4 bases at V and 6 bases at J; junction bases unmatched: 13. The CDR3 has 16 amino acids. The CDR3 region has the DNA TGTGCCAGCAGCGCCACGGACCAAACGGGGGGCAATGAGCAGTTCTTC. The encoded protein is CASSATDQTGGNEQFF.

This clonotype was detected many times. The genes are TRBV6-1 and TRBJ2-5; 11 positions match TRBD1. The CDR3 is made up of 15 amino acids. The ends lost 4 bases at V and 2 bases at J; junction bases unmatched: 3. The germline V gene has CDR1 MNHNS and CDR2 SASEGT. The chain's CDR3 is CASSVWDRGQETQYF. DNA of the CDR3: TGTGCCAGCAGTGTTTGGGACAGGGGGCAAGAGACCCAGTACTTC.

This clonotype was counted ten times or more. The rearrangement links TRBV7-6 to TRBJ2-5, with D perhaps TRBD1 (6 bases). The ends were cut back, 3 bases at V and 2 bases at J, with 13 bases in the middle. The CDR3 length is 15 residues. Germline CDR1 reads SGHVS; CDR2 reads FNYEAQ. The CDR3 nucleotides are TGTGCCAGCAGCTTCAGGACAGAGAGACAAGAGACCCAGTACTTC. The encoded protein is CASSFRTERQETQYF.

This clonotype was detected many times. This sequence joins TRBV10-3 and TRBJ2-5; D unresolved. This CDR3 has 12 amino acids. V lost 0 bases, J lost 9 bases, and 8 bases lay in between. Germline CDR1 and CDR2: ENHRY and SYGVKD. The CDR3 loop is CAISESEQAQYF. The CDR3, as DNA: TGTGCCATCAGTGAGTCGGAGCAGGCCCAGTACTTC.

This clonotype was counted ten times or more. As DNA, the CDR3 is TGCGCCAGCAGCCAAGAGGTCACAGAGTACTATGGCTACACCTTC. It codes for CASSQEVTEYYGYTF. The genes are TRBV4-1 and TRBJ1-2; no definite D call. V gave up 0 bases and J gave up 3 bases, with 11 bases separating them. The V gene's germline CDR1 is MGHRA and CDR2 YSYEKL. CDR3 length: 15 amino acids.

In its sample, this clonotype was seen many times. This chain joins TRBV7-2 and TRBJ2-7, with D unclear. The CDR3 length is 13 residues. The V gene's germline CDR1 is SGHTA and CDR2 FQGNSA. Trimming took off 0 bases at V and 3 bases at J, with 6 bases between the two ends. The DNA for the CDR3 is TGTGCCAGCAGCTTAGCTGCCAGCTACGAGCAGTACTTC. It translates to CASSLAASYEQYF.

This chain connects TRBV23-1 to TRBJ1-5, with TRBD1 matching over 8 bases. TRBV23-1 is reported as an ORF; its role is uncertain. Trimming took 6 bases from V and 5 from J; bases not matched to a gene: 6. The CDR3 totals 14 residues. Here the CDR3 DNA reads TGCGCCAGCAGACAGGGGGAGGTTCATCAGCCCCAGCATTTT. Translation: CASRQGEVHQPQHF.

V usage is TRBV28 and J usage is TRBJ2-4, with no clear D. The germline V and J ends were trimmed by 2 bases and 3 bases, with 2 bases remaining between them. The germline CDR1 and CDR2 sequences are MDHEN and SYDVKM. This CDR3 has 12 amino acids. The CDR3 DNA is TGTGCCAGCAGTTTAAACAAAAACATTCAGTACTTC. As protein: CASSLNKNIQYF.

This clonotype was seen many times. CDR3 in amino acids: CSASRWTAGEVEKLFF. CDR3 nucleotide sequence: TGCAGTGCCAGCCGTTGGACGGCCGGGGAGGTGGAAAAACTGTTTTTT. V and J are TRBV20-1 and TRBJ1-4, with D unclear. CDR3 length: 16 amino acids. Between the trimmed V and J ends, which lost 6 bases and 8 bases, there was a span of 25 bases. From germline, CDR1 is DFQATT and CDR2 SNEGSKA (reference sequence).

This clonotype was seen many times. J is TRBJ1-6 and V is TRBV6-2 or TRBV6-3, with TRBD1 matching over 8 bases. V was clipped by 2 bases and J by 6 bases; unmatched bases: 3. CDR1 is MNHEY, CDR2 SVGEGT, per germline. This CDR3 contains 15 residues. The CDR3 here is CASSYRDRINSPLHF. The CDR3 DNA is TGTGCCAGCAGTTACCGGGACAGGATTAATTCACCCCTCCACTTT.

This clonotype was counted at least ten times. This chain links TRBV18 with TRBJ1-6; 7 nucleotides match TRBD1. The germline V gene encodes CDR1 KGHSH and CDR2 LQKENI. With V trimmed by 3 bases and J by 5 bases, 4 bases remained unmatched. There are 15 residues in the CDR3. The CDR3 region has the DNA TGTGCCAGCTCACCCGGGACAGATAATAATTCACCCCTCCACTTT. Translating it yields CASSPGTDNNSPLHF.

CDR3 region: CASSSTGGARVISPLHF. The CDR3, as DNA: TGTGCCAGCAGCTCGACGGGGGGAGCGAGAGTTATTTCACCCCTCCACTTT. The chain couples TRBV7-2 to TRBJ1-6; perhaps TRBD1 as D (5 bases). V gave up 4 bases and J gave up 9 bases, with 22 bases separating them. The CDR3 is made up of 17 amino acids. Germline CDR1 reads SGHTA; CDR2 reads FQGNSA.

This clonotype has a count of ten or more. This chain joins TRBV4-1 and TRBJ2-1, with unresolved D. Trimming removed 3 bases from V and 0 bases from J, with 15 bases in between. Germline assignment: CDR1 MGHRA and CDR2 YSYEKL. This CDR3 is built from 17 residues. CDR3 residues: CASSQRDPESSYNEQFF. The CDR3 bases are TGCGCCAGCAGCCAGAGAGACCCGGAAAGCTCCTACAATGAGCAGTTCTTC.

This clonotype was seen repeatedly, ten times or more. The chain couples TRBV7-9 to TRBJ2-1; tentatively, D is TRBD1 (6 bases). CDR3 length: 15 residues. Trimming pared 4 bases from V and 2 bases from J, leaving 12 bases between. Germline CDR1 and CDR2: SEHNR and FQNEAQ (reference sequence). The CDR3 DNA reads TGTGCCAGCAGCTACAGGGACGGGGCCTACAATGAGCAGTTCTTC. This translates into CASSYRDGAYNEQFF.